The clone carrying this TCR beta chain was seen just once. Germline V gives CDR1 MGHRA, CDR2 YSYEKL. The CDR3 length is 14 residues. V dropped 1 base and J dropped 6 bases, with 10 bases sitting between them. The data were taken from a study of low-dose radiotherapy and immunotherapy resistance in tumors. Overall study context: Intravenous cyclophosphamide at 200 mg/m2 preceded radiation and immunotherapy by one day, every two weeks.

The time point was: after trial treatment. The sample's treatment: LDRT plus nivolumab, ipilimumab, low-dose cyclophosphamide and aspirin (RACIN trial). Donors were treated with nivolumab, ipilimumab, aspirin, and low-dose cyclophosphamide and radiotherapy. For amplifying TCRs, the PCR ran for roughly 20 cycles with Phusion, which was used together with a constant-region primer and the adapter on the V primers. mRNA, once isolated, was amplified by in vitro transcription. TCRdb reanalysed the reads using MiXCR and keeps one entry per CDR3 protein. The table lists roughly 50,000 distinct CDR3 sequences, around 33% of them singletons.

The chain employs TRBV4-1 and TRBJ2-1, with D perhaps being TRBD1 or TRBD2 (5 bases each). Sequenced material: PBMCs, taken after low-dose radiotherapy plus immunotherapy. This sequence originates from a male donor with rectosigmoid adenocarcinoma. The CDR3 bases are TGCGCCAGCAGCCAAGTGGGGGTCGGCAATGAGCAGTTCTTC. It is translated as CASSQVGVGNEQFF.